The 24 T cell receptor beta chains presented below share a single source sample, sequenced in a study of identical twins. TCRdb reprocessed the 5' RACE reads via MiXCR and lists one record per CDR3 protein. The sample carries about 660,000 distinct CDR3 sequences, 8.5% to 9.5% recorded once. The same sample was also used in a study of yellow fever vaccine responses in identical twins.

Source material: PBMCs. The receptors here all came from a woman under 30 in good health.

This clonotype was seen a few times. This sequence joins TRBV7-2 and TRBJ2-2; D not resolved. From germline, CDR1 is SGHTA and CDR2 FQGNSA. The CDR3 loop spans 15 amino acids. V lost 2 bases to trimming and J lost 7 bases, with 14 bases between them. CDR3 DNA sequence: TGTGCCAGCAGCTTACGGCTCGGGTGGAGCGGGGAGCTGTTTTTT. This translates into CASSLRLGWSGELFF. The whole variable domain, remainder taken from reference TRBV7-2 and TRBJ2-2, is GAGVSQSPSNKVTEKGKDVELRCDPISGHTALYWYRQSLGQGLEFLIYFQGNSAPDKSGLPSDRFSAERTGGSVSTLTIQRTQQEDSAVYLCASSLRLGWSGELFFGEGSRLTVL.

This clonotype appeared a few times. This CDR3 reads CASSRVHNEQFF. The CDR3, as DNA: TGTGCCAGCAGCCGAGTTCACAATGAGCAGTTCTTC. V usage is TRBV14 and J usage is TRBJ2-1; D remains unclear. V was clipped by 4 bases and J by 5 bases, with 6 bases between them. This CDR3 is 12 amino acids long. The germline V gene has CDR1 SGHDN and CDR2 FVKESK.

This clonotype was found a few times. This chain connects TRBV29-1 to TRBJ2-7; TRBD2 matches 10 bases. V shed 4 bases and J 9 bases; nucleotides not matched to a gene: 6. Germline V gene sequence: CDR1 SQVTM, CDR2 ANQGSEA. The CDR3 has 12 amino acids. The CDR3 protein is CSVAGLAGVQYF. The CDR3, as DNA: TGCAGCGTTGCAGGGCTAGCGGGAGTGCAGTACTTC.

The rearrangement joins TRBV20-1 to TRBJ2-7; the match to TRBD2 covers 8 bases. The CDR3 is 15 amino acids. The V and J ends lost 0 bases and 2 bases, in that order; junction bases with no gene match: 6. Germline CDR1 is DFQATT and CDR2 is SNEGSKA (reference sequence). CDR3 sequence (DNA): TGCAGTGCTAGAGATGGGCTAGCGGGCACCTACGAGCAGTACTTC. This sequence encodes CSARDGLAGTYEQYF.

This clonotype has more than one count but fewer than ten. CDR3 sequence reads: CASSQKTSGRETQYF. The CDR3 DNA is TGCGCCAGCAGCCAAAAGACTAGCGGGAGAGAGACCCAGTACTTC. V gene TRBV5-1 combines with J gene TRBJ2-5, with TRBD2 matching over 12 bases. Germline V CDR1 and CDR2: SGHRS, YFSETQ. This CDR3 is built from 15 residues. Losses at the gene ends were 4 bases for V and 4 bases for J; bases not matched to a gene: 5.

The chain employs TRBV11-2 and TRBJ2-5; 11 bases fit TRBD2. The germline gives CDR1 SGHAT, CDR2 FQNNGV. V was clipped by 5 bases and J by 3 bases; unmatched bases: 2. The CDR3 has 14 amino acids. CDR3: CASSPTSGKETQYF. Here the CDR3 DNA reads TGTGCCAGCAGCCCGACTAGCGGGAAAGAGACCCAGTACTTC.

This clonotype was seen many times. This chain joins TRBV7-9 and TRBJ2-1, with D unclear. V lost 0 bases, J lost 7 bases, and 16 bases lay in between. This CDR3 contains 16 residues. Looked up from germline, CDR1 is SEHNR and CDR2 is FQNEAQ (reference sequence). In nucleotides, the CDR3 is TGTGCCAGCAGCTTAGCGCTCAGAGACCAACCTAATGAGCAGTTCTTC. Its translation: CASSLALRDQPNEQFF. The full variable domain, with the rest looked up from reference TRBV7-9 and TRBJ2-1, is DTGVSQNPRHKITKRGQNVTFRCDPISEHNRLYWYRQTLGQGPEFLTYFQNEAQLEKSRLLSDRFSAERPKGSFSTLEIQRTEQGDSAMYLCASSLALRDQPNEQFFGPGTRLTVL.

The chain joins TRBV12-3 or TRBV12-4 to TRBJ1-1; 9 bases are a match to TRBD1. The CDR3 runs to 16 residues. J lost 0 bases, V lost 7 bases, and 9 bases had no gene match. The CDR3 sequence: CASTWGTGSMNTEAFF. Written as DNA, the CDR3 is TGTGCCAGCACCTGGGGGACAGGGAGCATGAACACTGAAGCTTTCTTT.

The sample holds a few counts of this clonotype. In DNA form, the CDR3 reads TGCAGCGTTGAAGACCCGCTAGACAGGGGGCTTGGCTACACCTTC. It encodes CSVEDPLDRGLGYTF. The rearrangement links TRBV29-1 to TRBJ1-2, with 10 bases that match TRBD1. The CDR3 contains 15 residues. Germline loops: CDR1 SQVTM, CDR2 ANQGSEA. The V and J ends lost 0 bases and 7 bases, in that order; junction bases with no gene match: 8.

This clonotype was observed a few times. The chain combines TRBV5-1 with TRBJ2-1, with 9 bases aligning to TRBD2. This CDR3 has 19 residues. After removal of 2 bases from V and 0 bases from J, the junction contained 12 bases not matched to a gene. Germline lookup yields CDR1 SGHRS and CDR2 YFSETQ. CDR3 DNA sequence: TGCGCCAGCAGCTTACAGGGAGGGCGGCGGGAGGGCTCCTACAATGAGCAGTTCTTC. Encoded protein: CASSLQGGRREGSYNEQFF.

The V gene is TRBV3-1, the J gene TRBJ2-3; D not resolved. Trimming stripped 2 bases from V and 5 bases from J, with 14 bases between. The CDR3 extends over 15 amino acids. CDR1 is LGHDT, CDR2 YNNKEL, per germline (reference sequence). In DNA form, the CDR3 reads TGTGCCAGCAGCCAATTCGGTGGGATTGAAGATACGCAGTATTTT. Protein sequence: CASSQFGGIEDTQYF.

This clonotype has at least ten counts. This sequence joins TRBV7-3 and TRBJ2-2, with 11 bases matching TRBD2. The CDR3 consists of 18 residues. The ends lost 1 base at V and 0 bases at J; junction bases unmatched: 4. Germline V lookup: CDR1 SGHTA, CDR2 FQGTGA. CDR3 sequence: CASSLKPSGGSNTGELFF. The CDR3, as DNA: TGTGCCAGCAGCTTAAAACCTAGCGGGGGGTCGAACACCGGGGAGCTGTTTTTT.

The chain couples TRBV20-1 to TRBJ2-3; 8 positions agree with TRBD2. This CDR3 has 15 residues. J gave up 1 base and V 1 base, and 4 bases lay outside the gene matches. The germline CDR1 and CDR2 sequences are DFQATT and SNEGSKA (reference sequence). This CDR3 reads CSARGAAGGTDTQYF. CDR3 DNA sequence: TGCAGTGCTAGAGGGGCAGCGGGAGGCACAGATACGCAGTATTTT.

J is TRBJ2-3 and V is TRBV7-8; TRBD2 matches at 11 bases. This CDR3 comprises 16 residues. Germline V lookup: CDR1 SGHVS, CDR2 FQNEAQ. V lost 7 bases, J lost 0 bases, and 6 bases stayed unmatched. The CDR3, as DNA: TGTGCCAGCACCGGGCCTAGCGGGGGGAGCACAGATACGCAGTATTTT. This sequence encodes CASTGPSGGSTDTQYF.

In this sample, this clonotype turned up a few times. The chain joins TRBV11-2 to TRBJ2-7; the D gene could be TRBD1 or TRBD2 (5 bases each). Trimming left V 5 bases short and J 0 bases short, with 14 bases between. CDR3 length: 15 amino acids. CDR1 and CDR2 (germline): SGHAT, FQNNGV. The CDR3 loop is CASSRDALSSYEQYF. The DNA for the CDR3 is TGTGCCAGCAGCCGGGACGCCTTAAGCTCCTACGAGCAGTACTTC.

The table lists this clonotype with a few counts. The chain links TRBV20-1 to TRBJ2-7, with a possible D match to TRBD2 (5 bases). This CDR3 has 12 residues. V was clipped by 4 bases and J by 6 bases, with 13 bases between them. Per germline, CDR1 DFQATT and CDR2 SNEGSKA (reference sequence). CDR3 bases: TGCAGTGCTACAGGCGAGGGTTCCGAGCAGTACTTC. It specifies CSATGEGSEQYF.

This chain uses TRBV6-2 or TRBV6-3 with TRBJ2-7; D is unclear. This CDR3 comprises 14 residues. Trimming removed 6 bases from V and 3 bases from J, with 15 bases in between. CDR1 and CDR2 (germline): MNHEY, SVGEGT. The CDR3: CASRQSSGIYEQYF. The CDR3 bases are TGTGCCAGCAGGCAATCGTCTGGGATCTACGAGCAGTACTTC.

This CDR3 reads CSVEGLAESYNEQFF. CDR3 nucleotide sequence: TGCAGCGTTGAAGGCCTAGCGGAATCCTACAATGAGCAGTTCTTC. The rearrangement joins TRBV29-1 to TRBJ2-1; 7 bases agree with TRBD2. The CDR3 consists of 15 residues. V was clipped by 1 base and J by 1 base; unmatched bases: 4. From germline, CDR1 is SQVTM and CDR2 ANQGSEA.

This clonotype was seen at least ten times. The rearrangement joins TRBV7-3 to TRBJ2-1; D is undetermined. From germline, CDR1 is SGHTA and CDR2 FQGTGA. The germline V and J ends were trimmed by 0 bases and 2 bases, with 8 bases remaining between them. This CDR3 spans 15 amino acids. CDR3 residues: CASSLTGDPYNEQFF. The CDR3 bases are TGTGCCAGCAGCTTAACTGGCGACCCCTACAATGAGCAGTTCTTC.

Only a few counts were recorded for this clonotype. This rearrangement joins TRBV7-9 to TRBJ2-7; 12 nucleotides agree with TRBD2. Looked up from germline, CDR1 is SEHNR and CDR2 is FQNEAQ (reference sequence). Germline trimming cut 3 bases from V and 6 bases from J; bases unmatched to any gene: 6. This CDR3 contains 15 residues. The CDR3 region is CASSFRLAGDPEQYF. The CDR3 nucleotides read TGTGCCAGCAGCTTTCGACTAGCGGGAGATCCCGAGCAGTACTTC.

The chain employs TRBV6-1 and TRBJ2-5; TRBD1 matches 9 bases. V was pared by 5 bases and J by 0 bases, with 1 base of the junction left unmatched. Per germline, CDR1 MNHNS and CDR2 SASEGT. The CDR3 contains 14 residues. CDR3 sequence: CASSRTGDQETQYF. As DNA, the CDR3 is TGTGCCAGCAGTCGGACAGGGGACCAAGAGACCCAGTACTTC.

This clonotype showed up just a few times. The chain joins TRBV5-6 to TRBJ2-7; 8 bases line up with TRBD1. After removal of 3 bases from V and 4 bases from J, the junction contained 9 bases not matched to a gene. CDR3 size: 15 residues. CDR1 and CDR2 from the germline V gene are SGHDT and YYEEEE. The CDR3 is CASSSRTGLVYEQYF. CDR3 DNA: TGTGCCAGCAGCTCCAGGACAGGGTTGGTGTACGAGCAGTACTTC.

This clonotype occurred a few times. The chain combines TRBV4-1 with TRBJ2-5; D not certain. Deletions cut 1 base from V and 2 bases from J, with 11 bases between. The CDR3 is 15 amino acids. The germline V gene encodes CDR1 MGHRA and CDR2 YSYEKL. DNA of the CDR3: TGCGCCAGCAGCCAAGGAGAAGGGCAGCAAGAGACCCAGTACTTC. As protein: CASSQGEGQQETQYF.

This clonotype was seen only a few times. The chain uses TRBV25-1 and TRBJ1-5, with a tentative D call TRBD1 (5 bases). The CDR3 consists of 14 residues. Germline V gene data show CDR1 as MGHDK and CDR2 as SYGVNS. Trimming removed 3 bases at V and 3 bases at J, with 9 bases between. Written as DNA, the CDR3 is TGTGCCAGCAGTGAGTCAGGGCCCAATCAGCCCCAGCATTTT. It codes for CASSESGPNQPQHF.